Following are 31 T cell receptor beta chains from one sample sequenced in a study of cytomegalovirus exposure and HLA in healthy donors. Researchers ran the PCR with 60 Vbeta and 13 Jbeta primers. Sequencing was performed with immunoSEQ multiplex PCR; in TCRdb, only in-frame clones are kept and a portion is missing. The data contain about 160,000 clones, about 60% of them singletons. The sample consisted of PBMCs. The source of these receptors is a woman aged 60-75 years in good health and CMV-seropositive.

Here the CDR3 reads CASTQTRTGRIYGYTF. In DNA form, the CDR3 reads TGTGCCAGCACCCAAACCAGGACAGGGCGTATCTATGGCTACACCTTC. The chain combines TRBV2 with TRBJ1-2, with 8 bases matching TRBD1. Losses at the gene ends were 7 bases for V and 4 bases for J; bases not matched to a gene: 14. Germline loops: CDR1 SNHLY, CDR2 FYNNEI. The length of the CDR3 is 16 residues.

The genes are TRBV29-1 and TRBJ2-1, with 8 bases matching TRBD2. The CDR3 is 10 amino acids. The germline CDR1 and CDR2 sequences are SQVTM and ANQGSEA. Unmatched junction bases numbered 1, after V lost 1 base and J lost 14 bases. The CDR3 sequence is CSVEGSGEFF. Written as DNA, the CDR3 is TGCAGCGTTGAAGGTAGCGGGGAGTTCTTC.

This clone showed up just once. The chain links TRBV7-8 to TRBJ2-3; TRBD2 matches at 8 bases. The CDR3 has 16 amino acids. Germline assignment: CDR1 SGHVS and CDR2 FQNEAQ. The ends lost 1 base at V and 3 bases at J; junction bases unmatched: 6. CDR3 in DNA: TGTGCCAGCAGCTTAGACAGCGGGAGTAGAACAGATACGCAGTATTTT. Protein product: CASSLDSGSRTDTQYF.

The chain employs TRBV9 and TRBJ1-5; 9 nucleotides align to TRBD1. The J segment lost 6 bases and the V segment lost 4 bases, leaving 8 bases of the junction unmatched. The CDR3 is 15 residues long. Germline values: CDR1 SGDLS, CDR2 YYNGEE. The CDR3 loop reads CASSPTGGDSQPQHF. CDR3 sequence (DNA): TGTGCCAGCAGCCCGACAGGGGGGGATAGTCAGCCCCAGCATTTT.

The chain joins TRBV27 to TRBJ2-1; D remains ambiguous. Germline V lookup: CDR1 MNHEY, CDR2 SMNVEV (reference sequence). V was pared by 4 bases and J by 2 bases, with 9 bases between. The CDR3 extends over 14 amino acids. CDR3 in DNA: TGTGCCAGCAGTTATGGGCAGACCTACAATGAGCAGTTCTTC. Protein: CASSYGQTYNEQFF.

This sequence joins TRBV11-3 and TRBJ2-1; 7 bases are shared with TRBD2. This CDR3 is 15 amino acids long. The V segment lost 5 bases and the J segment 0 bases; nucleotides outside the gene matches: 4. CDR1 SGHNT and CDR2 YENEEA come from the germline V gene. This chain's CDR3 is CASSLGTTSYNEQFF. In nucleotides, the CDR3 is TGTGCCAGCAGCCTAGGGACTACCTCCTACAATGAGCAGTTCTTC.

The V call is TRBV4-2, the J call TRBJ2-3; weak D call: TRBD1 (6 bases). In germline, CDR1 is LGHNA, CDR2 YNFKEQ. The V and J ends lost 0 bases and 1 base respectively, with 14 bases between them. This CDR3 spans 17 amino acids. In DNA form, the CDR3 reads TGTGCCAGCAGCCAAGAACTTTCTGGGACACGCACAGATACGCAGTATTTT. Its translation is CASSQELSGTRTDTQYF.

This clone came up a few times. V gene TRBV14 combines with J gene TRBJ2-7; 10 bases fit TRBD2. The CDR3 runs 14 residues. Germline V gene data show CDR1 as SGHDN and CDR2 as FVKESK. J was trimmed by 5 bases and V by 5 bases; bases with no gene match: 6. The CDR3 DNA reads TGTGCCAGCAGCGAGACTAGCGGGTTCCACGAGCAGTACTTC. Amino acid sequence: CASSETSGFHEQYF.

This chain connects TRBV6-5 to TRBJ1-6, with a tentative D call TRBD1 (5 bases). The germline V gene has CDR1 MNHEY and CDR2 SVGAGI. Trimming left V 1 base short and J 7 bases short, with 5 bases between. The CDR3 runs 13 residues. The chain's CDR3 is CASSYYRNSPLHF. CDR3 in DNA: TGTGCCAGCAGTTACTACAGGAATTCACCCCTCCACTTT.

The genes are TRBV7-2 and TRBJ2-2; tentative D call: TRBD1 (7 bases). Germline CDR1 is SGHTA and CDR2 is FQGNSA. Trimming removed 6 bases from V and 0 bases from J, with 14 bases in between. There are 16 residues in the CDR3. This chain's CDR3 is CASSAGQLANTGELFF. DNA for the CDR3: TGTGCCAGCAGTGCGGGACAGCTAGCGAACACCGGGGAGCTGTTTTTT.

In this sample, this clone turned up a few times. The V gene is TRBV4-2, the J gene TRBJ2-7, with 10 bases aligning to TRBD1. Trimming cost V 4 bases and J 3 bases; bases outside gene matches: 6. The germline V gene encodes CDR1 LGHNA and CDR2 YNFKEQ. The CDR3 is made up of 15 amino acids. The CDR3 spells CASSLTGTGDYEQYF. The CDR3 region has the DNA TGTGCCAGCAGCCTAACCGGGACAGGGGACTACGAGCAGTACTTC.

The chain couples TRBV7-9 to TRBJ1-1; a possible D gene is TRBD1 (6 bases). This CDR3 region has 15 residues. Trimming left V 5 bases short and J 4 bases short, with 17 bases between. From germline, CDR1 is SEHNR and CDR2 FQNEAQ (reference sequence). CDR3 coding DNA: TGTGCCAGCAGCGTCGAAGGGGGTAGAGGCACTGAAGCTTTCTTT. As protein: CASSVEGGRGTEAFF.

The chain is built from TRBV7-9 and TRBJ2-2; D is possibly TRBD1 (6 bases). This CDR3 has 14 amino acids. Per the germline V gene, CDR1 is SEHNR and CDR2 is FQNEAQ (reference sequence). Trimming shortened V by 4 bases and J by 5 bases, and 11 bases separated the two germline ends. The chain's CDR3 is CASSSDRRTGELFF. CDR3 DNA sequence: TGTGCCAGCAGCTCTGACAGGCGAACCGGGGAGCTGTTTTTT.

The V call is TRBV18, the J call TRBJ1-2, with a possible D match to TRBD1 (6 bases). V lost 6 bases to trimming and J lost 3 bases, with 14 bases between them. Looked up from germline, CDR1 is KGHSH and CDR2 is LQKENI. CDR3 length: 14 residues. CDR3 bases: TGTGCCAGCTCGCCCGGGACATTGGACTATGGCTACACCTTC. This codes for CASSPGTLDYGYTF.

The chain links TRBV27 to TRBJ2-6; possibly TRBD2 for D (6 bases). Trimming pared 2 bases from V and 2 bases from J, leaving 10 bases between. Germline V CDR1 and CDR2: MNHEY, SMNVEV (reference sequence). The CDR3 totals 16 residues. CDR3 coding DNA: TGTGCCAGCAGTTTACTTGGGACTCCTGGGGCCAACGTCCTGACTTTC. It is translated as CASSLLGTPGANVLTF.

The V gene is TRBV5-4, the J gene TRBJ2-7; TRBD2 matches at 13 bases. Germline assignment: CDR1 SGHNT and CDR2 YYREEE (reference sequence). The CDR3 contains 16 residues. The V segment lost 4 bases and the J segment 0 bases; nucleotides outside the gene matches: 4. The CDR3 region is CASSHWTSGSSYEQYF. For the CDR3, the DNA is TGTGCCAGCAGCCACTGGACTAGCGGGAGCTCCTACGAGCAGTACTTC.

Turning to this clone: Other DNA sequences from this sample encode an identical CDR3 as well. The chain recombines TRBV6-5 with TRBJ2-7, with 14 bases lining up with TRBD2. CDR1 is MNHEY and CDR2 is SVGAGI in the germline V gene. Trimming removed 0 bases from V and 5 bases from J; junction bases left unmatched: 0. This CDR3 is 15 amino acids long. The CDR3 nucleotides are TGTGCCAGCAGTTACTCGGGACTAGCGGGAGACGAGCAGTACTTC. Its translation is CASSYSGLAGDEQYF.

This sequence joins TRBV4-1 and TRBJ2-7; no clear D gene. CDR1 and CDR2 from the germline V gene are MGHRA and YSYEKL. The CDR3 contains 14 residues. Trimming pared 1 base from V and 7 bases from J, leaving 14 bases between. CDR3 loop: CASSQGLSSPEQYF. CDR3 nucleotides: TGCGCCAGCAGCCAAGGATTGAGCTCGCCAGAGCAGTACTTC.

The J gene is TRBJ2-1, the V gene TRBV5-4, with a possible D match to TRBD2 (6 bases). The CDR3 runs 16 residues. V gave up 4 bases and J gave up 0 bases, with 14 bases separating them. Germline values: CDR1 SGHNT, CDR2 YYREEE (reference sequence). CDR3 amino acids: CASSPAGLSSYNEQFF. CDR3 nucleotides: TGTGCCAGCAGCCCCGCGGGGCTTAGCTCCTACAATGAGCAGTTCTTC. Full variable domain (outside the CDR3, taken from reference TRBV5-4 and TRBJ2-1): ETGVTQSPTHLIKTRGQQVTLRCSSQSGHNTVSWYQQALGQGPQFIFQYYREEENGRGNFPPRFSGLQFPNYSSELNVNALELDDSALYLCASSPAGLSSYNEQFFGPGTRLTVL.

The CDR3 region is CASSQGSGETQYF. DNA of the CDR3: TGCGCCAGCAGCCAAGGGAGCGGTGAGACCCAGTACTTC. The chain joins TRBV4-1 to TRBJ2-5, with D tentatively TRBD2 (5 bases). Trimming removed 1 base at V and 5 bases at J, with 8 bases between. Germline values: CDR1 MGHRA, CDR2 YSYEKL. The length of the CDR3 is 13 residues.

V gene TRBV10-1 combines with J gene TRBJ2-5; 10 bases fit TRBD2. The CDR3 runs to 16 residues. The V gene end was trimmed by 3 bases and the J gene end by 5 bases; junction bases not matched to a gene: 9. The germline CDR1 and CDR2 sequences are WNHNN and SYGVQD (reference sequence). The CDR3 sequence is CASSEGLAGDLETQYF. The CDR3 coding sequence is TGCGCCAGCAGTGAAGGGCTAGCGGGAGACTTGGAGACCCAGTACTTC.

The V and J genes are TRBV6-6 and TRBJ2-1; 8 bases agree with TRBD1. J gave up 4 bases and V 7 bases, and 6 bases lay outside the gene matches. Germline loops: CDR1 MNHNY, CDR2 SVGAGI (reference sequence). There are 14 residues in the CDR3. The CDR3 is CASNGQGGYNEQFF. CDR3 nucleotide sequence: TGTGCCAGCAACGGACAGGGAGGTTACAATGAGCAGTTCTTC.

This chain's CDR3 is CSVVSEGRNTEAFF. The CDR3 region has the DNA TGCAGCGTTGTATCGGAGGGTAGGAACACTGAAGCTTTCTTT. V is TRBV29-1 and J is TRBJ1-1; no definite D call. V was trimmed by 4 bases and J by 1 base, leaving 13 bases between them. Germline CDR1 SQVTM, CDR2 ANQGSEA. This CDR3 is 14 amino acids long.

This chain joins TRBV7-3 and TRBJ2-1, with 11 bases lining up with TRBD2. Germline trimming cut 5 bases from V and 10 bases from J; bases unmatched to any gene: 10. The CDR3 sequence is 15 residues long. Germline values: CDR1 SGHTA, CDR2 FQGTGA. The CDR3 loop reads CASSHSGTSGPEQFF. The DNA of the CDR3 is TGTGCCAGCAGCCACTCCGGGACTAGCGGACCAGAGCAGTTCTTC.

The genes are TRBV19 and TRBJ2-1; 9 bases align to TRBD1. The V gene's germline CDR1 is LNHDA and CDR2 SQIVND (reference sequence). V lost 9 bases and J lost 2; bases outside the gene matches: 5. The CDR3 totals 14 residues. This chain's CDR3 is CASRRDRAYNEQFF. CDR3 DNA sequence: TGTGCCAGCCGACGGGACAGGGCCTACAATGAGCAGTTCTTC.

This chain joins TRBV28 and TRBJ1-1; D call uncertain. CDR3 length: 12 residues. The germline gives CDR1 MDHEN, CDR2 SYDVKM. Trimming stripped 7 bases from V and 4 bases from J, with 10 bases between. CDR3 loop: CASTGLGTEAFF. The CDR3 nucleotides are TGTGCCAGCACGGGATTGGGCACTGAAGCTTTCTTT.

The CDR3 coding sequence is TGTGCCAGCAGTTTGTCCGGACAGGGGACTTACAATGAGCAGTTCTTC. Protein: CASSLSGQGTYNEQFF. The chain has TRBV28 and TRBJ2-1; TRBD1 aligns across 9 bases. Trimming cost V 3 bases and J 4 bases; bases outside gene matches: 7. Germline V lookup: CDR1 MDHEN, CDR2 SYDVKM. The CDR3 contains 16 residues.

In this sample, this clone turned up a few times. The rearrangement uses TRBV10-1 and TRBJ1-1, with 7 bases lining up with TRBD1. The junction had 12 bases not matched to a gene; V was cut back by 7 bases and J by 10 bases. Germline CDR1 is WNHNN and CDR2 is SYGVQD (reference sequence). The CDR3 loop spans 13 amino acids. The CDR3 sequence: CASNTDRTRGAFF. The CDR3 region has the DNA TGCGCCAGCAATACGGACAGGACTCGGGGAGCTTTCTTT.

J is TRBJ1-6 and V is TRBV19; D is unresolved. The germline V and J ends were trimmed by 4 bases and 2 bases, with 9 bases remaining between them. The CDR3 has 15 amino acids. CDR1 LNHDA and CDR2 SQIVND come from the germline V gene (reference sequence). The CDR3, as DNA: TGTGCCAGTAGTAGAACCGGGGCCTATAATTCACCCCTCCACTTT. Translating gives CASSRTGAYNSPLHF.

The chain is built from TRBV30 and TRBJ1-1; D is ambiguous. Germline CDR1 reads GTSNPN; CDR2 reads SVGIG (reference sequence). This CDR3 is built from 13 residues. The V and J ends lost 0 bases and 2 bases respectively, with 7 bases between them. The CDR3 coding sequence is TGTGCCTGGAGTGTACAGAGTAACACTGAAGCTTTCTTT. Amino acids: CAWSVQSNTEAFF.

V usage is TRBV28 and J usage is TRBJ1-2; D is unclear. Per germline, CDR1 MDHEN and CDR2 SYDVKM. V dropped 3 bases and J dropped 2 bases, with 7 bases sitting between them. The CDR3 runs 13 residues. CDR3 DNA sequence: TGTGCCAGCAGTTTGGCGGCAAACTATGGCTACACCTTC. This codes for CASSLAANYGYTF.